Listed below are T cell receptor beta chains from one sample, sequenced in a study of blood T cell repertoires in COVID-19. Repertoires were generated with immunoSEQ multiplex PCR, while TCRdb's copy carries only in-frame clones and drops some. The table shows hundreds of thousands of clones, with around 86% occurring only once. The sequencing sample was made of peripheral blood. These receptors originate from a woman aged 45-65 years with COVID-19, enrolled during active disease. Each CDR3 is given with its conserved first and last residue. The D gene is left open where the match is weak. Size tells how often a clone was seen (once, few, many) or the class of an expanded clone, and some rows leave it out.

j_call v_call clone_size d_call cdr3_nt cdr3_aa
TRBJ1-1 TRBV5-6 - TRBD1 TGTGCCAGCAGAACGACAGGGGGCGAGAGCACTGAAGCTTTCTTT CASRTTGGESTEAFF
TRBJ1-4 TRBV14 - TRBD1 TGTGCCAGCAGCCAAGGAGCCGGGACAGGGGTTGAAAAACTGTTTTTT CASSQGAGTGVEKLFF
TRBJ1-1 TRBV30 once TRBD1 TGTGCCTGGAGTGTACCGGACAGGGGGTCTGGTGAAGCTTTCTTT CAWSVPDRGSGEAFF
TRBJ1-1 TRBV7-6 few - TGTGCCAGCAGCTTGGCGGGAGTATCTGAAGCTTTCTTT CASSLAGVSEAFF
TRBJ2-7 TRBV28 - - TGTGCCAGTTTGACTGGATACGAGCAGTACTTC CASLTGYEQYF
TRBJ2-5 TRBV6-2/TRBV6-3 - TRBD2 TGTGCCAGCAGTTACCTTGCGGGAGGCGAGGAGGAGACCCAGTACTTC CASSYLAGGEEETQYF
TRBJ1-5 TRBV3-1/TRBV3-2 once - TGTGCCAGCAGCCAAGATCTCACGACAGGAAGATCCCAGCATTTT CASSQDLTTGRSQHF
TRBJ2-5 TRBV3-1/TRBV3-2 - - TGTGCCAGCAGCCAATATACTGTAGCGGTCAAAGAGACCCAGTACTTC CASSQYTVAVKETQYF
TRBJ1-1 TRBV19 - TRBD1 TGTGCCAGTAGTCTCCGGGACAGGGGGGTGAACACTGAAGCTTTCTTT CASSLRDRGVNTEAFF
TRBJ1-2 TRBV5-6 - - TGTGCCAGCAGCTTGCACAGGGATGGCTACACCTTC CASSLHRDGYTF
TRBJ2-1 TRBV5-1 - TRBD2 TGCGCCAGCCGAAGTAGCGGGAGAAATGAGCAGTTCTTC CASRSSGRNEQFF
TRBJ2-3 TRBV2 - - TGTGCCAGCAGGGTGCTTTCGGACGGAGCCTCCGGGGGAGATACGCAGTATTTT CASRVLSDGASGGDTQYF
TRBJ2-2 TRBV5-1 - - TGCGCCAGCAGCTTAGACTTAGGTGGCACCGGGGAGCTGTTTTTT CASSLDLGGTGELFF
TRBJ2-3 TRBV11-2 - - TGTGCCAGCAGCCGGAGACCCTTTCCCATCAGTACAGATACGCAGTATTTT CASSRRPFPISTDTQYF
TRBJ2-7 TRBV7-9 - - TGTGCCAGCAGCTTAGCTAGGGGATTAAGCTCCTACGAGCAGTACTTC CASSLARGLSSYEQYF
TRBJ2-7 TRBV19 - TRBD2 TGTGCCAGTAGACCTAATAGCGGGAGCTTCTACGAGCAGTACTTC CASRPNSGSFYEQYF
TRBJ2-7 TRBV5-4 - - TGTGCCAGCAGCTTGGGCAGCTCCTACGAGCAGTACTTC CASSLGSSYEQYF
TRBJ2-3 TRBV24-1 - TRBD2 TGTGCCACCAGTGATTTTACTAGCGGGAGTTCCGATACGCAGTATTTT CATSDFTSGSSDTQYF
TRBJ1-4 TRBV4-2 - - TGTGCCAGCAGCCAAGTCCGAACAAGGGCAGGGTATAATGAAAAACTGTTTTTT CASSQVRTRAGYNEKLFF
TRBJ1-1 TRBV18 - - TGTGCCAGCTCACCCGAGGGCACTGAAGCTTTCTTT CASSPEGTEAFF